The clone carrying this T cell receptor (beta chain) was recorded only once. As yet, its antigen is unknown. The data originate from a study of T cells in localized non-small cell lung cancer. Study-wide results and limits: A raised T cell density in blood coincided with lengthier overall survival. Appearing in adjacent lung were a median approximately 57 of the top 100 tumor clones. Uninvolved adjacent lung had higher T cell clonality than tumor and all other tissues.

Method: immunoSEQ multiplex PCR; TCRdb's copy keeps in-frame clones and lacks some. This sample yields around 83,000 clones, of which 60% to 85% are seen a single time; approximately 21% belongs to the top ten. V shed 3 bases and J 1 base; nucleotides not matched to a gene: 7. The CDR3 contains 16 residues. In germline, CDR1 is SEHNR, CDR2 FQNEAQ (reference sequence). Sequencing was performed on PBMCs, taken before any cancer treatment. The V gene is TRBV7-9, the J gene TRBJ2-7; 9 bases map to TRBD1. The origin of this receptor is a man between 40 and 70 years old with stage II squamous cell lung carcinoma. The CDR3 protein is CASSFGQGPSSYEQYF. CDR3 in DNA: TGTGCCAGCAGCTTTGGACAGGGGCCTTCATCCTACGAGCAGTACTTC.